Detailed here is one TCR beta chain. Antigen: not known. This sample stems from a study of cytotoxic CD8 clonotypes in ibrutinib-treated CLL. Overall study results and limits: Among the clonotypes, public ones were uncommon and contracted or held stable on treatment.

This CDR3 contains 15 residues. The V and J ends lost 5 bases and 3 bases respectively, with 17 bases between them. Germline CDR1 reads PRHDT; CDR2 reads FYEKMQ (reference sequence). Deep sequencing aimed at 1 in 200,000 to 1 in 1 million T cells' resolution. Assay used: immunoSEQ multiplex PCR; TCRdb lists only in-frame clones, some missing. In the table there are about 300,000 clones, 76% of which are singletons. The source was PBMCs, collected at disease progression, from a patient treated with ibrutinib. The source is a human donor with chronic lymphocytic leukemia. The gene calls are TRBV13 and TRBJ2-7; D possibly matches TRBD1 or TRBD2 (6 bases each). This chain's CDR3 is CASSEGRGRSYEQYF. For the CDR3, the DNA is TGTGCCAGCAGCGAGGGCCGGGGGCGCAGCTACGAGCAGTACTTC. Full variable domain (remainder filled in from reference TRBV13 and TRBJ2-7): AAGVIQSPRHLIKEKRETATLKCYPIPRHDTVYWYQQGPGQDPQFLISFYEKMQSDKGSIPDRFSAQQFSDYHSELNMSSLELGDSALYFCASSEGRGRSYEQYFGPGTRLTVT.